This T cell receptor (beta chain) was profiled in a study of cytomegalovirus exposure and HLA in healthy donors. Turning to the study itself: A prior analysis found roughly 100 million unique TCR beta sequences from 150 million to 200 million T cells. Study-level points and caveats: Upon later analysis, TCR association rates were observed to vary by HLA locus, being highest for DRB1 and lowest for HLA-C. There were fewer than 200 TCR beta chains listed as cytomegalovirus-associated.

Donors in the study were healthy people who gave bone marrow. Primers: 60 Vbeta forward and 13 Jbeta reverse. Measured with immunoSEQ multiplex PCR; TCRdb has only the in-frame clones, and not every one. The repertoire holds approximately 150,000 clones, with over 60% as singletons. As to this clone: Its target is unknown.

The CDR3 sequence is 12 residues long. Per germline, CDR1 SGHTS and CDR2 YDEGEE. V was cut by 1 base and J by 5 bases, with 6 bases left in between. Sequenced sample: PBMCs. The receptor was isolated from a woman in her 30s in good health and CMV-seronegative. This chain joins TRBV5-8 and TRBJ1-1, with D unresolved. CDR3 loop: CASSLTGTEAFF. As DNA, the CDR3 is TGTGCCAGCAGCTTGACGGGAACTGAAGCTTTCTTT.